The clone carrying this T cell receptor beta chain was counted ten times or more. The antigen is not known. This record belongs to a study of Graves' ophthalmopathy and Graves' hyperthyroidism. Study-wide results and caveats: Most thyroid clonotypes expanded beyond 0.001 frequency were also found in blood. Ophthalmopathy and stable hyperthyroidism were discriminated by a 13-signature model, with about 90% sensitivity and nearly 84% specificity. Ophthalmopathy progression was predicted with 70.59% sensitivity and roughly 72% specificity.

V was shortened by 2 bases and J by 11 bases, with 13 bases between the two germline ends. The CDR3 has 14 residues. From germline, CDR1 is SNHLY and CDR2 FYNNEI. The authors amplified TCR beta CDR3 regions, and they did so from RNA transcripts for repertoire sequencing. The authors performed first-round RT-PCR with HTBI primers and then a second-round multiplex PCR. Via MiXCR, TCRdb re-called the multiplex PCR reads, giving one row per CDR3 protein. The sample has about 1.1 million distinct CDR3 sequences; about 36% are singletons. The receptor was isolated from an adult man with Graves' hyperthyroidism. Material: peripheral blood or thyroid tissue (not recorded which). The chain uses TRBV2 and TRBJ1-6; maybe TRBD1 (5 bases). CDR3 DNA sequence: TGTGCCAGCAGTGAAAGCTGGGGGTCTCCACCCCTCCACTTT. Translating gives CASSESWGSPPLHF.